This TCR beta chain was sequenced for a study of blood T cell repertoires in COVID-19. Study summary: Acute and convalescent COVID-19 specimens originated in the United States, Italy and Spain. T cells, B-cell-depleted T cells, or PBMCs supplied cDNA or gDNA.

V lost 0 bases, J lost 1 base, and 1 base stayed unmatched. Germline V gene lookup returns CDR1 MNHEY and CDR2 SVGAGI. The CDR3 contains 15 residues. Source study methods: Estimates of nucleated cell counts were drawn from the amplification of reference gene primers. Clones were read by immunoSEQ multiplex PCR, and TCRdb kept only the in-frame ones, dropping some. That table supplies the V and J calls and clone size; D and trimming were determined from the DNA. The sample records about 40,000 clones, more than 80% being singletons. The TCR was taken from a man over 45 with active or convalescent COVID-19. The sequenced material came from peripheral blood. The chain recombines TRBV6-5 with TRBJ1-1; 8 positions match TRBD1. The CDR3 DNA follows: TGTGCCAGCAGTTACTCCGGGACAGGGAACACTGAAGCTTTCTTT. This translates into CASSYSGTGNTEAFF.